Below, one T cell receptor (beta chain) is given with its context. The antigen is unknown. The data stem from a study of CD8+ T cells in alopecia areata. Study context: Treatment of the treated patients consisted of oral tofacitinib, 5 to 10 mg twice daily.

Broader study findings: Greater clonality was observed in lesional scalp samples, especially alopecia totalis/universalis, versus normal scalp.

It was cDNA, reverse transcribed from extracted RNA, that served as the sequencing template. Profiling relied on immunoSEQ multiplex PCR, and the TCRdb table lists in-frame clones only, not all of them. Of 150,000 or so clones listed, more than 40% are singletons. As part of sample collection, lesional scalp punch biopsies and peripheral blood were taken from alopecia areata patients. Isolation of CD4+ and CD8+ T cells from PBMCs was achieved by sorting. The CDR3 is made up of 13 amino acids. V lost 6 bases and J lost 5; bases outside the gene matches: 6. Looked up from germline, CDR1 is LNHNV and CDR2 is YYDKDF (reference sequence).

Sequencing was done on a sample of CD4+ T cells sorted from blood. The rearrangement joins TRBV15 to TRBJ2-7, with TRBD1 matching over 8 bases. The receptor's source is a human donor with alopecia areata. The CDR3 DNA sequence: TGTGCCACCAGTCCGGACAGGGCTAACGAGCAGTACTTC. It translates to CATSPDRANEQYF.